The present TCR beta chain was sequenced within a study of high-grade serous ovarian cancer treatment subgroups (dated by TCRdb to about 2021). About the study as a whole: On average, each sample produced fewer than 15,000 sequencing reads and under 9,000 unique TCR beta rearrangements. The study examined TCR beta repertoires in high-grade serous ovarian cancer patients who were grouped under a laparoscopic triage algorithm by complete gross resection or by neoadjuvant chemotherapy response. A cohort of around 30 patients was included: around ten with no residual disease after primary surgery (R0), around ten who were excellent NACT responders, and around ten who were poor NACT responders. One primary tumor sample and two metastatic tumor samples were collected from each patient, for a total of 90 samples.

Details on this clone: No antigen is known for it. No per-base quality is available; no much larger clone lies one base away.

The CDR3 covers 17 residues, taking in both the cysteine and the phenylalanine. Only the CDR3 portion is preserved as DNA: 51 bases, with reading frame beginning at the first base. The V end loses 1 base and the J end loses 4 bases, and a stretch of 17 bases separates them. Per the germline V gene, SGHAT is the CDR1 and FQNNGV is the CDR2. The paper's findings and limits, for the study overall: TCR clonal relatedness was found to be positively correlated with neoantigen level and, by trend, with copy number variation and mutation load derived from whole-genome sequencing. TCR repertoire analyses focused on CDR3; CDR1 and CDR2 were not analyzed. Tumors from the same patient had repertoire similarity ranging from roughly 0.11 to 0.8, while tumors from different patients showed almost no similarity. Bulk tumor TCR sequencing lacked spatial information, limiting insight into HGSC tumor complexity and diversity.

The approximately 90 tumor samples underwent high-throughput TCR profiling with ImmunoSEQ. From the authors' description of their analysis: To measure repertoire diversity, the metrics used were richness (unique productive sequences), clonality, evenness and relatedness, and the Bhattacharyya coefficient was used to assess similarity between samples. In a sensitivity analysis, TCRs with fewer than two reads were excluded, and consistent conclusions were obtained. In TCRdb, the immuneACCESS table is reduced to in-frame sequences with V and J assigned. These tables do not hold every clone; where another copy was compared, an unresolved V gene accounts for under half, and the others remain unexplained. V, J and clone size are those of that table, while D and trimming were read from the DNA. The sample profile shows just over 35,000 clones; roughly three quarters of them were found once. The top ten constitute about 3% of the sample.

Tumor samples were obtained before definitive surgery or chemotherapy. Genomic DNA extraction was performed by the MD Anderson Biospecimen Extraction Resource, and TCR sequencing was carried out by the MD Anderson Cancer Genomics Laboratory. Sequenced: tumor tissue. The origin of this receptor is a human donor with high-grade serous ovarian cancer. Recombination linked TRBV11-2 to TRBJ1-3; no D gene can be assigned with confidence. The bases read TGTGCCAGCAGCTTAGGGGCGGGTAGAACTGTCGGAAACACCATATATTTT. It encodes CASSLGAGRTVGNTIYF.